This T cell receptor beta chain was documented in a study of human T cells and chemical hapten exposure. About the study: For the approximately 23-week duration of the study, patients were given weekly doses of diphenylcyclopropenone on the scalp.

MiXCR was run by TCRdb on the RACE reads, yielding one entry per CDR3 protein. The profile shows approximately 74,000 distinct CDR3 sequences, approximately 29% of them singletons. V was cut by 0 bases and J by 3 bases, with 14 bases left in between. This CDR3 region has 15 residues. Germline V gene lookup returns CDR1 DFQATT and CDR2 SNEGSKA (reference sequence). This sample's time point: patch test 1, 2 weeks after DPC sensitization. Regarding treatment: therapeutic diphenylcyclopropenone sensitization with weekly scalp DPC. This sample comprised whole blood, obtained in connection with sensitization to the hapten diphenylcyclopropenone (DPC). The J gene is TRBJ1-1, the V gene TRBV20-1; TRBD1 is a possible D gene (5 bases). This TCR derives from a man in his forties with alopecia areata. Some clones in this sample may be carry-over from other donors' samples. Written as DNA, the CDR3 is TGCAGTGCTAGAGATCCCAGCAGGGCGGACACTGAAGCTTTCTTT. It encodes CSARDPSRADTEAFF.